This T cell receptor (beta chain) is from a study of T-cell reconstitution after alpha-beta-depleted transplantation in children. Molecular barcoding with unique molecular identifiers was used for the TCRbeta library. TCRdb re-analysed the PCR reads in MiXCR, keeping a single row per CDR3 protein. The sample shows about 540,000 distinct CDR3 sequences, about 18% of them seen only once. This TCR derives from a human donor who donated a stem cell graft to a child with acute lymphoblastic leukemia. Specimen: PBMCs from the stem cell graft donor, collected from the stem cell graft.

The CDR3 bases are TGTGCCTGGATGAGGATGGGGCCCTACGAGCAGTACTTC. It codes for CAWMRMGPYEQYF. This rearrangement joins TRBV30 to TRBJ2-7; TRBD1 is a possible D gene (5 bases). The CDR3 covers 13 residues. V lost 4 bases, J lost 2 bases, and 12 bases lay in between. The germline V gene has CDR1 GTSNPN and CDR2 SVGIG (reference sequence). The full variable domain, with the rest looked up from reference TRBV30 and TRBJ2-7, is SQTIHQWPATLVQPVGSPLSLECTVEGTSNPNLYWYRQAAGRGLQLLFYSVGIGQISSEVPQNLSASRPQDRQFILSSKKLLLSDSGFYLCAWMRMGPYEQYFGPGTRLTVT.